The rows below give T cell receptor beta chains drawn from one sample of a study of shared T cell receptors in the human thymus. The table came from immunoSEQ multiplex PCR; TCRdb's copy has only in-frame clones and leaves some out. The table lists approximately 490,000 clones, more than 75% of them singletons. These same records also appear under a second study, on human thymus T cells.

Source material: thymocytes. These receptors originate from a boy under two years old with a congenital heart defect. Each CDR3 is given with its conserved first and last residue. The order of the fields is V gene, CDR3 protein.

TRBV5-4	CASSTPELATAGTDTQYF
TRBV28	CASSLFPGTGPHFSGANVLTF
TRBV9	CASSGGQGRTEAFF
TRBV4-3	CASSLRLADRTSTDTQYF
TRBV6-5	CASSGRGANTEAFF
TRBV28	CASSLPDCPAYEQYF
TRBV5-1	CASSLREGSGTQYF
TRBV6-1	CAAKTGSNQPQHF
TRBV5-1	CASSLRIAGGGNEQFF
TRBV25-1	CASSELRTDIEQFF
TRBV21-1	CASSRTGGCYGYTF
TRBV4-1	CASSPSADEQFF
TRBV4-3	CASSRAGLAKNIQYF